Only a few counts were recorded for the clone carrying this T cell receptor (beta chain). The antigen is undetermined. Since it is a stray read in a library aimed at alpha chains, this beta chain has a size that is not meaningful. TCRdb re-analysed the 5' RACE reads in MiXCR, keeping a single row per CDR3 protein. In the table there are roughly 9,800 distinct CDR3 sequences, roughly 50% of which are singletons. This specimen belongs to a study of spatial heterogeneity in lung cancer. In the study overall: Counts of TCR transcripts in tumor regions tracked strongly with a T cell module score that came from matched bulk RNA-seq.

Study-wide findings and caveats: Tumor mutation counts were tracked by expanded intratumoral alpha and beta TCR counts. Expanded TCRs that were ubiquitous or regional had counts tracking ubiquitous and regional nonsynonymous mutations, respectively.

Stated time point: sample taken at primary tumor resection. Samples were donated by 72 untreated early-stage non-small cell lung cancer patients. Sequencing of whole RNA from tumor, nontumor lung or frozen PBMC involved no sorting. Germline CDR1 and CDR2: MNHEY and SVGEGT. The CDR3 runs to 12 residues. V was trimmed by 4 bases and J by 2 bases, leaving 3 bases between them. Sequenced material: lung tumor tissue, taken at surgery. The sequence was obtained from a female donor with early-stage non-small cell lung cancer. This chain links TRBV6-2 or TRBV6-3 with TRBJ2-1; D unclear. This chain's CDR3 is CASSSTYNEQFF. The CDR3 nucleotides read TGTGCCAGCAGTTCGACCTACAATGAGCAGTTCTTC.